The present T cell receptor (beta chain) was sequenced within a study of cytomegalovirus exposure and HLA in healthy donors. The PCR ran on 60 Vbeta and 13 Jbeta primers. The data were produced by immunoSEQ multiplex PCR, yet TCRdb's version contains in-frame clones alone and is incomplete. The sample lists approximately 100,000 clones, under 75% seen once, with over 2% in the top ten. The study, taken as a whole, reports: In a later analysis, DRB1 alleles had the most associated TCRs; HLA-C alleles the fewest. A later analysis, which compared TCR beta chains of equal frequency, found the HLA-associated ones more clonally expanded. According to an earlier analysis, most TCR beta V segments yielded productive rearrangements about 87% or about 30% of the time.

As to this clone: The antigen is undetermined.

All donors participated as healthy donors of bone marrow. The specimen sequenced was PBMCs. The origin of this receptor is a middle-aged man in good health and CMV-seronegative.

DNA for the CDR3: TGTGCCAGCAGTTACGCCCTCAGGGTGGGGAATTCACCCCTCCACTTT. It yields the protein CASSYALRVGNSPLHF. The genes are TRBV6-5 and TRBJ1-6; possibly TRBD1 for D (5 bases). This CDR3 is built from 16 residues. Germline assignment: CDR1 MNHEY and CDR2 SVGAGI. Trimming left V 2 bases short and J 7 bases short, with 15 bases between.